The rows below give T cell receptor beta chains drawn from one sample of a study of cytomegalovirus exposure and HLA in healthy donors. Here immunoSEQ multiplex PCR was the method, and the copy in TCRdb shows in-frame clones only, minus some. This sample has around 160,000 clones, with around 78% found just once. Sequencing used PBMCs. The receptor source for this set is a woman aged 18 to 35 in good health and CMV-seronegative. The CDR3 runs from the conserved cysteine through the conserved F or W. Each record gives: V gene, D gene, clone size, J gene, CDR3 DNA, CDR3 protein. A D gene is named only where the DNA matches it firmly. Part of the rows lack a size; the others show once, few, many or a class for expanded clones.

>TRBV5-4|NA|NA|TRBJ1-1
TGTGCCAGCAGCTTGGCTAGTTCGGGGAACACTGAAGCTTTCTTT
CASSLASSGNTEAFF
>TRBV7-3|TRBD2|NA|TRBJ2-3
TGTGCCAGCAGCCCTAGCGGGGGGGCCGCAGATACGCAGTATTTT
CASSPSGGAADTQYF
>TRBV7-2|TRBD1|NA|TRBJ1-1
TGTGCCAGCAGCCCGCGGACAGGGGGGTTCACTGAAGCTTTCTTT
CASSPRTGGFTEAFF
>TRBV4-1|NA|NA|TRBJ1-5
TGCGCCAGCAGCCAAGATTTGGCCCAGGGCGGGAAAGGCAATCAGCCCCAGCATTTT
CASSQDLAQGGKGNQPQHF
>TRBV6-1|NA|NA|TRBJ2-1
TGTGCCAGCAGTGCCGACGGGGGCTCCTACAATGAGCAGTTCTTC
CASSADGGSYNEQFF
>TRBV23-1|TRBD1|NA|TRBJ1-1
TGCGCCAGCAGCCGCTGGACAGGGCGGCGCACTGAAGCTTTCTTT
CASSRWTGRRTEAFF
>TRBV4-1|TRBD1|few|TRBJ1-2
TGCGCCAGCAGCCAAGCCTCGACAGGGAGGTATGGCTACACCTTC
CASSQASTGRYGYTF
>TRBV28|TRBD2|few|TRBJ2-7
TGTGCCAGCAGCCCTACTAGCGGGGGTTACGAGCAGTACTTC
CASSPTSGGYEQYF
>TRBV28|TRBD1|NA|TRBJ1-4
TGTGCCAGCAGTGCCGGGACAGGGGATGAAAAACTGTTTTTT
CASSAGTGDEKLFF
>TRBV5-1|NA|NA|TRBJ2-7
TGCGCCAGCAGCTGGCAGGGTGGCGAGCAGTACTTC
CASSWQGGEQYF
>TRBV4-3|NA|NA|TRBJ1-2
TGCGCCAGCAGCCCTCGGCGGATGCAAAACTATGGCTACACCTTC
CASSPRRMQNYGYTF
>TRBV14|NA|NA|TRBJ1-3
TGTGCCAGCAGCCAACGAGGGAGTAACTTAGCGGACACCATATATTTT
CASSQRGSNLADTIYF
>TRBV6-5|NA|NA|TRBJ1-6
TGTGCCAGCAGTTACTCAGCCTACAGGAATTCACCCCTCCACTTT
CASSYSAYRNSPLHF
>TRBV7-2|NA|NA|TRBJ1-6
TGTGCCAGCAGCCCTGACACTAATTCACCCCTCCACTTT
CASSPDTNSPLHF
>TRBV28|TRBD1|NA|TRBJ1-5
TGTGCCAGCAGTTCGACAGGGCTGGGCAATCAGCCCCAGCATTTT
CASSSTGLGNQPQHF
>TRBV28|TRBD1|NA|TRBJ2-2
TGTGCCAGCAGTCGAGACAGGGACGGAACCGGGGAGCTGTTTTTT
CASSRDRDGTGELFF
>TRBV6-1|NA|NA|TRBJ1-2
TGTGCCAGCAGTTCCGGACAGTTATTAGGCTACACCTTC
CASSSGQLLGYTF
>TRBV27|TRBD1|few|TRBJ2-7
TGTGCCAGCAGCGCAGGGGGCTCATACGAGCAGTACTTC
CASSAGGSYEQYF
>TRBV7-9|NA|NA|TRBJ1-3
TGTGCCAGCAGCCCCGCCGACAGGAACTCTGGAAACACCATATATTTT
CASSPADRNSGNTIYF
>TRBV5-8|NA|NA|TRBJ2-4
TGCGCCAGCAGCCAAGATCGGGTTGACATTCAGTACTTC
CASSQDRVDIQYF
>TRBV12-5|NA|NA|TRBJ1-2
TGTGCTAGTGGCGTAGGGACTTCTTCAGGGGGCTACACCTTC
CASGVGTSSGGYTF
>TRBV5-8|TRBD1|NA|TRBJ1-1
TGTGCCAGCAGCTCACGGGACAGGCCCAGCGGGAAAGCTTTCTTT
CASSSRDRPSGKAFF
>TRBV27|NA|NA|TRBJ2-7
TGTGCCAGCAGATCCGTTACCTACGAGCAGTACTTC
CASRSVTYEQYF
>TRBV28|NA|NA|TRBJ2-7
TGTGCCAGCAGTTTCATAGGGGTTCACGAGCAGTACTTC
CASSFIGVHEQYF
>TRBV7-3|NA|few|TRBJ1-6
TGTGCCAGCAGCCGGGACTCCTATAATTCACCCCTCCACTTT
CASSRDSYNSPLHF
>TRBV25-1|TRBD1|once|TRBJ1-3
TGTGCCAGCGGACAGGGGGCTAGAAACACCATATATTTT
CASGQGARNTIYF
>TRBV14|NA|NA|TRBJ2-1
TGTGCCAGCAGCCAACGCGGGCGAAACAATGAGCAGTTCTTC
CASSQRGRNNEQFF
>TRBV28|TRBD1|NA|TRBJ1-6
TGTGCCAGCATCACCGGGGGGACAGGGTCTTCACCCCTCCACTTT
CASITGGTGSSPLHF
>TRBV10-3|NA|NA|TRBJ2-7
TGTGCCAGCTCGGACGGAGGCGCCTACGAGCAGTACTTC
CASSDGGAYEQYF
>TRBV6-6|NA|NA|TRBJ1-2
TGTGCCACCACAGAGGAGGGGTTCTATGGCTACACCTTC
CATTEEGFYGYTF
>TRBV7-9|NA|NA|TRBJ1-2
TGTGCCAGCAGCCCCGGTTGGACAGACTATGGCTACACCTTC
CASSPGWTDYGYTF
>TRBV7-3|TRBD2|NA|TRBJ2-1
TGTGCCAGCAGCTTAACGCCGCCTAGCGGGGGGGATGAGCAGTTCTTC
CASSLTPPSGGDEQFF
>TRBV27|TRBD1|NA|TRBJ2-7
TGTGCCAGCAGTCGTACAGGGGACCACGAGCAGTACTTC
CASSRTGDHEQYF
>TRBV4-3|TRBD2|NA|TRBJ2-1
TGCGCCAGCAGCCAAGATTTAGCGGGTAGCTCCTACAATGAGCAGTTCTTC
CASSQDLAGSSYNEQFF
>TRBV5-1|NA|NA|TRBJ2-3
TGCGCCAGCAGCTTTGGCCAGGACACAGATACGCAGTATTTT
CASSFGQDTDTQYF
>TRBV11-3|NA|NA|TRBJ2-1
TGTGCCAGCAGCTCCGGGACTGGCGTTAATGAGCAGTTCTTC
CASSSGTGVNEQFF
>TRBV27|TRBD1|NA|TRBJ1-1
TGTGCCAGCATTCTGACAGGGGGCACTGAAGCTTTCTTT
CASILTGGTEAFF
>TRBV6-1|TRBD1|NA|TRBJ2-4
TGTGCCCTACTGTTGGGGGACAGGGTAAACAGTCAGTACTTC
CALLLGDRVNSQYF
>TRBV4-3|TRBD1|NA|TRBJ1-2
TGCGCCAGCAGCCAAGCCCTCAACAGGGGCGCTAACTATGGCTACACCTTC
CASSQALNRGANYGYTF
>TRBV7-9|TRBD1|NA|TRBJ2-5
TGTGCCAGCAGCTTTGGACAGGGGTCGGAGACCCAGTACTTC
CASSFGQGSETQYF
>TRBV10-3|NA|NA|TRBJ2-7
TGTGCCATCAGTACCAGTGGAGGGAGCTCCTACGAGCAGTACTTC
CAISTSGGSSYEQYF
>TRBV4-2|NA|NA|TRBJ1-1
TGTGCCAGCAGCCAAATGAGGGCGGTTATGAACACTGAAGCTTTCTTT
CASSQMRAVMNTEAFF
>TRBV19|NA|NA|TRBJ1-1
TGTGCCAGTAGTCAGGTAAACACTGAAGCTTTCTTT
CASSQVNTEAFF
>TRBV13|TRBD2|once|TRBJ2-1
TGTGCCAGCAGCCAACCGACTAGCGGGGGGGCGTATGAGCAGTTCTTC
CASSQPTSGGAYEQFF
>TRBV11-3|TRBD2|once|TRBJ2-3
TGTGCCAGCAGCGTCGGGACTAGCGGCACAGATACGCAGTATTTT
CASSVGTSGTDTQYF
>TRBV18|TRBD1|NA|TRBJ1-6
TGTGCCAGCTCCCCGGGACAGGGGACACCCCTCCACTTT
CASSPGQGTPLHF
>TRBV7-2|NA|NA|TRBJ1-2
TGCGCCAGCAGCTTAGATTTCAGCTATGGCTACACCTTC
CASSLDFSYGYTF
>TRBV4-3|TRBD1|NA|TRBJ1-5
TGCGCCAGCAGCCAGGACAGGGCCGCATCCCAGCATTTT
CASSQDRAASQHF
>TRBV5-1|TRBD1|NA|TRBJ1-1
TGCGCCAGCAGCTCGGCGACAGGGGGGGTAGCTGAAGCTTTCTTT
CASSSATGGVAEAFF
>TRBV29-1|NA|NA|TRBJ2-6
TGCAGCGTTGAAGATCTCCCGGGTACTGGGGCCAACGGCCTGACTTTC
CSVEDLPGTGANGLTF
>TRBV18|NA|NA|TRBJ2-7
TGTGCCAGCTCACCCGGAGTCGCCTACGAGCAGTACTTC
CASSPGVAYEQYF
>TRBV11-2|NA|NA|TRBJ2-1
TGTGCCAGCAGCTTAGGCAGGGATACCTACAATGAGCAGTTCTTC
CASSLGRDTYNEQFF
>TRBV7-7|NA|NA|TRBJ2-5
TGTGCTAGCAGCTCGGCCGCTGAGGAAGAGACCCAGTACTTC
CASSSAAEEETQYF
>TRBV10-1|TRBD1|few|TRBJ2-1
TGCGCCAGCTCGTCGGGACAGGGATGGTCCAATGAGCAGTTCTTC
CASSSGQGWSNEQFF
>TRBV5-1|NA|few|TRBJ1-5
TGCGCCAGCAGCTTGGCGGCAGGGGGCAATCAGCCCCAGCATTTT
CASSLAAGGNQPQHF
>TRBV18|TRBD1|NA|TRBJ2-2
TGTGCCAGCTCACCCCCAGGGGGCACCGGGGAGCTGTTTTTT
CASSPPGGTGELFF
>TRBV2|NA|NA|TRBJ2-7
TGTGCCAGGAGACGGGCCCCTGAGGGCGAGCAGTACTTC
CARRRAPEGEQYF